This T cell receptor (beta chain) was retrieved from a study of cytomegalovirus exposure and HLA in healthy donors. Worth noting for this clone: Its antigen is unknown.

The study's findings and limits: Through in vitro validation, a few CMV-associated chains were shown to be specific for CMV antigens. 164 TCR beta chains were listed as cytomegalovirus-associated.

CDR3 length equals 16 residues. CDR1 is SGDLS and CDR2 is YYNGEE in the germline V gene. The ends were cut back, 0 bases at V and 2 bases at J, with 13 bases in the middle. The assay was immunoSEQ multiplex PCR, and TCRdb's table has in-frame clones only and misses some. The data show 250,000 to 400,000 clones, approximately 86% seen once. The specimen was PBMCs. The clonotype was recovered from a man aged 30-40 years in good health and CMV-seronegative. The chain couples TRBV9 to TRBJ2-3; D unclear. CDR3 sequence: CASSVVAAFNTDTQYF. CDR3 nucleotide sequence: TGTGCCAGCAGCGTAGTGGCGGCGTTCAACACAGATACGCAGTATTTT.